The rows below give T cell receptor beta chains drawn from one sample of a study of response to subunit inactivated influenza vaccine. TCRdb used MiXCR to reprocess the RT-PCR reads, holding one entry per CDR3 protein. The sample includes hundreds of thousands of distinct CDR3 sequences, about 14% of them seen just once. This specimen was PBMCs from blood, taken 14 to 15 days before vaccination. The receptors were gathered from a man in his fifties who received an inactivated influenza vaccine. Both conserved end residues are part of each CDR3. The D gene is left open where the match is weak. A row's size may be missing; if present it is once, few, many or a size class.

few	TRBV12-3/TRBV12-4	TRBJ2-7	NA	TGTGCCAGCACCACTTCCAAAGTAGGAGGTCAGTACTTC	CASTTSKVGGQYF
many	TRBV27	TRBJ2-7	TRBD1	TGTGCCAGCAGTTCCGGGACAGAGGTTTACGAGCAGTACTTC	CASSSGTEVYEQYF
NA	TRBV10-3	TRBJ2-1	NA	TGTGCCATCATGGTTAGCGTCAATGAGCAGTTCTTC	CAIMVSVNEQFF
NA	TRBV5-1	TRBJ2-7	NA	TGCGCCAGCAGTTGGGACGGGAAAAGCGAGCAGTACTTC	CASSWDGKSEQYF
NA	TRBV4-3	TRBJ2-1	TRBD2	TGCGCCAGCAGCCCTATAGCGGGAGGGCACTATGAGCAGTTCTTC	CASSPIAGGHYEQFF
few	TRBV24-1	TRBJ2-2	NA	TGTGCCACCAGTGATTCCCAGGGGGGGACCGGGGAGCTGTTTTTT	CATSDSQGGTGELFF
NA	TRBV25-1	TRBJ2-7	NA	TGTGCCAGCAGTGAAGGTCTTCTAGCGCTCGGCGAGCAGTACTTC	CASSEGLLALGEQYF
NA	TRBV6-2/TRBV6-3	TRBJ2-3	TRBD2	TGTGCCAGCAAACTCGCAACTAGCGGGGGCGACCGGGATACGCAGTATTTT	CASKLATSGGDRDTQYF
NA	TRBV20-1	TRBJ2-2	TRBD1	TGCAGTGCTAGAGATACACACAGGGGTATCGGGGAGCTGTTTTTT	CSARDTHRGIGELFF
few	TRBV7-8	TRBJ2-7	NA	TGTGCCAGCAGCTTAGCGGGGGGTAACGCTAGGGAGCAGTACTTC	CASSLAGGNAREQYF
few	TRBV5-5	TRBJ2-1	TRBD2	TGTGCCAGCAGCGCTGCTAGCGGGAGTATGTATGAGCAGTTCTTC	CASSAASGSMYEQFF
many	TRBV7-2	TRBJ2-7	TRBD1	TGTGCCAGCAGCCAGAACAGGGGTGACGAGCAGTACTTC	CASSQNRGDEQYF
NA	TRBV28	TRBJ2-7	TRBD2	TGTGCCAGCAGTTCACCTTGGGTAGCGGGAGCCCTCGAGCAGTACTTC	CASSSPWVAGALEQYF
NA	TRBV15	TRBJ2-2	TRBD1	TGTGCCACCAGCGGTCCGGACAGGACCACCGGGGAGCTGTTTTTT	CATSGPDRTTGELFF
many	TRBV12-3/TRBV12-4	TRBJ2-3	NA	TGTGCCAGCACCCGTCGGGATACGCAGTATTTT	CASTRRDTQYF
many	TRBV20-1	TRBJ2-7	TRBD2	TGCAGCGCTGGGACTAGCGGATCCTACGAGCAGTACTTC	CSAGTSGSYEQYF
few	TRBV19	TRBJ2-7	TRBD1	TGTGCCAGTAGTTCACCGGGACAGGGGTACGACGAGCAGTACTTC	CASSSPGQGYDEQYF
NA	TRBV3-1	TRBJ2-2	NA	TGTGCCAGCGAAAGCAGGGGGAGGACCGGGGAGCTGTTTTTT	CASESRGRTGELFF
NA	TRBV15	TRBJ2-5	TRBD1	TGTGCCACCAGAACAGGGACAGACCAAGAGACCCAGTACTTC	CATRTGTDQETQYF
NA	TRBV6-2/TRBV6-3	TRBJ2-5	TRBD2	TGTGCCAGCAGTTACGGCGGGAGGGCCCAAGAGACCCAGTACTTC	CASSYGGRAQETQYF
NA	TRBV3-1	TRBJ1-2	TRBD1	TGTGCCAGCAGCCAAGCAAACAGGGGATCCAACTATGGCTACACCTTC	CASSQANRGSNYGYTF
NA	TRBV4-1	TRBJ1-5	TRBD1	TGCGCCAGCAGCCAAGAGAACAGGGGGTCAGGTCAGCCCCAGCATTTT	CASSQENRGSGQPQHF
NA	TRBV20-1	TRBJ2-5	TRBD2	TGCAGTGCTACCAAGCGGGGGGGCACAGAGACCCAGTACTTC	CSATKRGGTETQYF
NA	TRBV11-2	TRBJ2-2	TRBD1	TGTGCCAGCAGCTACGGACAAGGACAGGGCCTCACCGGGGAGCTGTTTTTT	CASSYGQGQGLTGELFF
NA	TRBV9	TRBJ2-3	TRBD2	TGTGCCAGCAGCGGACCGGGACTAGGCACAGATACGCAGTATTTT	CASSGPGLGTDTQYF
once	TRBV3-1	TRBJ2-7	TRBD1	TGTGCCAGCAGCCATACGGGACAGGGGGCGAGCCAGCAGTACTTC	CASSHTGQGASQQYF
few	TRBV6-2/TRBV6-3	TRBJ2-3	NA	TGTGCCAGCAGCTGGGACACAACTAGCACAGATACGCAGTATTTT	CASSWDTTSTDTQYF
NA	TRBV5-1	TRBJ2-7	TRBD2	TGCGCCAGCAGGCGGGAGCGGGGGGCCTACGAGCAGTACTTC	CASRRERGAYEQYF
many	TRBV5-1	TRBJ2-1	NA	TGCGCCAGCAGCTTTGACCTCACCTACAATGAGCAGTTCTTC	CASSFDLTYNEQFF
NA	TRBV7-8	TRBJ2-5	NA	TGTGCCAGCAGCTTATTGGCGGGCTTTCAAGAGACCCAGTACTTC	CASSLLAGFQETQYF
few	TRBV5-1	TRBJ1-5	TRBD1	TGCGCCAGCAGCTCACCGGGACAGGGAAGAGGGTGGCCCCAGCATTTT	CASSSPGQGRGWPQHF
NA	TRBV29-1	TRBJ2-1	NA	TGCAGCGTTGCTACGGGACTTCGCTCCTACAATGAGCAGTTCTTC	CSVATGLRSYNEQFF
NA	TRBV20-1	TRBJ2-7	NA	TGCAGTGCTAGAGAACCGAACTACGAGCAGTACTTC	CSAREPNYEQYF
NA	TRBV7-6	TRBJ2-7	TRBD2	TGTGCCAGCAGCCCATTAGCGGGAGGGCCTCCCTACGAGCAGTACTTC	CASSPLAGGPPYEQYF
NA	TRBV25-1	TRBJ2-5	TRBD2	TGTGCCAGCAGAACCTCTGGCGGGGGGGCCAGGGAGACCCAGTACTTC	CASRTSGGGARETQYF
NA	TRBV20-1	TRBJ1-6	TRBD1	TGCAGTGCTAGAGACGACTTTGGGACAGCAAGCTCCTATAATTCACCCCTCCACTTT	CSARDDFGTASSYNSPLHF
few	TRBV9	TRBJ2-1	TRBD1	TGTGCCAGCAGCGACCACAGGGGCCTATACAATGAGCAGTTCTTC	CASSDHRGLYNEQFF
NA	TRBV7-9	TRBJ2-1	NA	TGTGCCAGCAGCTCGAGACTAGGGCTACCCTACAATGAGCAGTTCTTC	CASSSRLGLPYNEQFF
few	TRBV3-1	TRBJ2-1	NA	TGTGCCAGCAGCCAAGGTCTAAGAGCGACCGGGTACAATGAGCAGTTCTTC	CASSQGLRATGYNEQFF
few	TRBV20-1	TRBJ1-1	NA	TGCAGTGCTACGCAGGGCCTGATGAACACTGAAGCTTTCTTT	CSATQGLMNTEAFF
NA	TRBV9	TRBJ2-2	NA	TGTGCCAGCAGAGGCGGGGCGGCGAGCACCGGGGAGCTGTTTTTT	CASRGGAASTGELFF
once	TRBV6-4	TRBJ2-1	NA	TGTGCCAGCAGTGACCAGATTGAGAATGAGCAGTTCTTC	CASSDQIENEQFF
many	TRBV5-1	TRBJ2-1	NA	TGCGCCAGCAGCTCAACAGGGTTCGGAGATGAGCAGTTCTTC	CASSSTGFGDEQFF
few	TRBV7-3	TRBJ2-1	TRBD1	TGTGCCAGCAGCTTAACGGCTGGGATCTCGTTCAGGGGGCCTGCCTCCAATGAGCAGTTCTTC	CASSLTAGISFRGPASNEQFF
few	TRBV2	TRBJ1-6	NA	TGTGCCAGCAGTGTCCCTCAGACAGACAATTCACCCCTCCACTTT	CASSVPQTDNSPLHF